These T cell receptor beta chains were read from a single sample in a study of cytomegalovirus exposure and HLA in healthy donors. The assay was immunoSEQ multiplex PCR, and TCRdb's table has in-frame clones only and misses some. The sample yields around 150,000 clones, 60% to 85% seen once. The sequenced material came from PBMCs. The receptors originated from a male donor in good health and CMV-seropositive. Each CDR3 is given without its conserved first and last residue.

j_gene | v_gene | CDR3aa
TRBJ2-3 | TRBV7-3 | ASSLGTGGDTQY
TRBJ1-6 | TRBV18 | ASSPVADTHSPLH
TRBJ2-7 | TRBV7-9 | ASSLVGEWEQY
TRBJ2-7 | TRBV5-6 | ATMIAGGPGEQY
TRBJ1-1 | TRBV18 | ASSRGGLEAF
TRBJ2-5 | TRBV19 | ASRTGTSQETQY
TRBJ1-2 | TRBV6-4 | ASSDSVGAGGYT
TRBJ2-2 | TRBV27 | ASSLAGRGTGELF
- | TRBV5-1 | ASSPGISYEQY
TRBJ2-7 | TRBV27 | ASSSGTGYEQY
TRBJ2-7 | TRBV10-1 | ASSESRAEGFTYEQY
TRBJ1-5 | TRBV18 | ASSPQGFQPQH
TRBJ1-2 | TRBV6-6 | ASSYQGHTNYGYT
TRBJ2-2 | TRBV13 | ASSPWTSGENTGELF
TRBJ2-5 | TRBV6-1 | ASSEGDSRGAQY
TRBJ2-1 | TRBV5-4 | ASSSNRPSEQF
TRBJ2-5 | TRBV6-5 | ASTYRGSLETQY
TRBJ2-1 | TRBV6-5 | ASSYSGQPVGHEQF
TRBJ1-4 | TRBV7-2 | ASSRAGRNEKLF
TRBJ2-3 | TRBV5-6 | ASSLGRADTQY
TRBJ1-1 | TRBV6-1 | ASTKEGDRTEAF
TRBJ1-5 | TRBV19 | ASSMRSQGNQPQH
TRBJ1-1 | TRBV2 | ASSARGDRGEAF
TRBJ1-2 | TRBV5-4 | ASSPRTDYGYT
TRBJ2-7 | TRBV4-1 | ASSQESAPGGHREQY
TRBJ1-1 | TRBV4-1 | ASRQGGEGRTEAF
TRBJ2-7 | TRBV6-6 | ASSFSGGPYEQY
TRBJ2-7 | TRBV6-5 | ASSSGTSGYEQY
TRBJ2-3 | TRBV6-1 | ASSELGQAAGDTQY
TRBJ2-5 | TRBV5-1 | ASSPVGYQETQY
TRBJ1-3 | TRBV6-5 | ASRNRGSGNTIY
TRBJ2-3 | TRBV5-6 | ASSWGGGNGGAPPDTQY
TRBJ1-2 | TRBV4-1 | ASSQRGQSSYGYT
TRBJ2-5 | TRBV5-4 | ASSPGLGETQY
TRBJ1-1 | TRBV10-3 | AISQGLDTEAF
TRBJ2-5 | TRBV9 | ASSVDLSNQETQY
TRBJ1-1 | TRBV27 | ASSPISGTVSMSTEAF
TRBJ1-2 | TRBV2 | ASSGQGTGGYT
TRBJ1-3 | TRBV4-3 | ASSHERTEPGNTIY
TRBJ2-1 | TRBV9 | ASSAPGTGGNEQF
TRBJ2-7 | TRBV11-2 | ASSPGTSGYEQY
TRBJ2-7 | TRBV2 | ATLGRRAYEQY
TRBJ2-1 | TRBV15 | ATSIAGSRLNEQF
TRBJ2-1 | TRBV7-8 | ASSLGRGGINEQF
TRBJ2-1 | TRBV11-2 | ASSLALAGAYNEQF
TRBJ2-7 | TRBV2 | ASVTGYEQY
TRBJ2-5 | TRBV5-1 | ATSSGSQETQY
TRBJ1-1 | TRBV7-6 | ASSPPTGENTEAF
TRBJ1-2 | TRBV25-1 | ASSSTGGARGYT
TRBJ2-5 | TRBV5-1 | ASSSVQGRGETQY
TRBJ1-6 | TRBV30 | AWSVRTLADSPLH
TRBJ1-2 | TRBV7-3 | ASSISGPGDLYGYT
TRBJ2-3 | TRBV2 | ASKAGLIADTQY
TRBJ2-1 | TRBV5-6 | ASSLPTGSYNEQF
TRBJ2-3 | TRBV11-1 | ASSLGGIGRGLTDTQY
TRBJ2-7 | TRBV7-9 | ASSLEQGGHEQY
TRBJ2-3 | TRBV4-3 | ASSPGGGSSTDTQY
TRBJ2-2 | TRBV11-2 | ASSPALVTGELF
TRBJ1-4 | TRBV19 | ASKKTRQGASEEKLF